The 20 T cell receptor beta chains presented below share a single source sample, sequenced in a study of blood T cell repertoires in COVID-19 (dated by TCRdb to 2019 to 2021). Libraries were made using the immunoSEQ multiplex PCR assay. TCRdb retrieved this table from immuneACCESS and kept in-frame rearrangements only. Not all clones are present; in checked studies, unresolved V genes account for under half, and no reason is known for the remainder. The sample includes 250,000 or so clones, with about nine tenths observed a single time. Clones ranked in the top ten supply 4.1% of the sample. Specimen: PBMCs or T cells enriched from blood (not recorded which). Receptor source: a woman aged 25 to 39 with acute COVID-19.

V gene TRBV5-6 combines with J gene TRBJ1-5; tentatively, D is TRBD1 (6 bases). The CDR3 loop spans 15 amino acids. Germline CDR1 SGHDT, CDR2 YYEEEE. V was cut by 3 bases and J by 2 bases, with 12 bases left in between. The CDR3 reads CASSSTGSGNQPQHF. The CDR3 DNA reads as TGTGCCAGCAGCTCGACAGGTTCGGGCAATCAGCCCCAGCATTTT.

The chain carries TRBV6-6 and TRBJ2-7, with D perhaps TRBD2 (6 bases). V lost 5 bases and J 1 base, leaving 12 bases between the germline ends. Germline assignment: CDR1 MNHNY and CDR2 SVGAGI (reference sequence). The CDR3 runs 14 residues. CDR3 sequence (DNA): TGTGCCAGCAGTCCTACTAGCCCTTCCTACGAGCAGTACTTC. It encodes CASSPTSPSYEQYF.

Here the CDR3 reads CASSFKVGPSYEQYF. Here the CDR3 DNA reads TGTGCCAGCAGCTTCAAGGTGGGCCCGAGCTACGAGCAGTACTTC. The rearrangement joins TRBV11-1 to TRBJ2-7; D unresolved. This CDR3 comprises 15 residues. V was cut by 3 bases and J by 3 bases, with 15 bases left in between. Germline CDR1 and CDR2: SGHAT and FQDESV (reference sequence).

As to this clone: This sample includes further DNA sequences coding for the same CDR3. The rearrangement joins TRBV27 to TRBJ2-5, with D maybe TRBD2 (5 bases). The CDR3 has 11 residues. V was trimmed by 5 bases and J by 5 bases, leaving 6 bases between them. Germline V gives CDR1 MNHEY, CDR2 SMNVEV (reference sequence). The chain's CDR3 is CASSPGETQYF. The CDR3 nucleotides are TGTGCCAGCAGTCCGGGGGAGACCCAGTACTTC.

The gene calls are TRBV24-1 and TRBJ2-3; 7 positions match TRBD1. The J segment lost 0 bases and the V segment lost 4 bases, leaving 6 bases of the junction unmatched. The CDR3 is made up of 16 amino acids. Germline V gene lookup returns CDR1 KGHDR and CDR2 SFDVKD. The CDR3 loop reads CATSDTQGSSTDTQYF. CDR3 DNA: TGTGCCACCAGTGACACACAGGGGTCTAGCACAGATACGCAGTATTTT.

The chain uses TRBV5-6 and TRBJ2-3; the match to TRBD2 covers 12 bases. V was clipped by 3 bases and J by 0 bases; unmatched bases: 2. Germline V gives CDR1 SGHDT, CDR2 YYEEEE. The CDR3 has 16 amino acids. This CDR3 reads CASSSTSGGSTDTQYF. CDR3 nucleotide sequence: TGTGCCAGCAGCTCCACTAGCGGGGGGAGCACAGATACGCAGTATTTT.

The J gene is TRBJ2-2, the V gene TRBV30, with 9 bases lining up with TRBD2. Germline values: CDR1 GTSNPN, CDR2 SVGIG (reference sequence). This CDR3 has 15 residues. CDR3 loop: CAGGRGRADTGELFF. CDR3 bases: TGTGCGGGGGGGCGCGGGAGGGCCGACACCGGGGAGCTGTTTTTT. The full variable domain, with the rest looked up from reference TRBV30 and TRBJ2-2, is SQTIHQWPATLVQPVGSPLSLECTVEGTSNPNLYWYRQAAGRGLQLLFYSVGIGQISSEVPQNLSASRPQDRQFILSSKKLLLSDSGFYLCAGGRGRADTGELFFGEGSRLTVL.

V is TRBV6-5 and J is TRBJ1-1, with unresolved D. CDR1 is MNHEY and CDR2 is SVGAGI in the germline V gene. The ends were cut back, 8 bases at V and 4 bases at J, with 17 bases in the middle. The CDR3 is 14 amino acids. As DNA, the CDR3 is TGTGCCAGCTCCCGAGAGGGCAAAGTCACTGAAGCTTTCTTT. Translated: CASSREGKVTEAFF.

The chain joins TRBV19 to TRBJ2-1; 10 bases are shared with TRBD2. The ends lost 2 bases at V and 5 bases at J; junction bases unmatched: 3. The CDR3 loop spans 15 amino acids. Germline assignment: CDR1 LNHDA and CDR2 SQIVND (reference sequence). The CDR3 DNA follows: TGTGCCAGTAGTATATGGACTAGCGGTGACAATGAGCAGTTCTTC. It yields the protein CASSIWTSGDNEQFF.

In nucleotides, the CDR3 is TGTGCCAGCAGCTTAGAACAGGGCTCGAGCTACACCTTC. Translation gives CASSLEQGSSYTF. This sequence joins TRBV7-9 and TRBJ1-2, with D tentatively TRBD1 (6 bases). The CDR3 sequence is 13 residues long. The V end was cut by 1 base, the J end by 9 bases, with 12 bases between. Germline V gene lookup returns CDR1 SEHNR and CDR2 FQNEAQ (reference sequence).

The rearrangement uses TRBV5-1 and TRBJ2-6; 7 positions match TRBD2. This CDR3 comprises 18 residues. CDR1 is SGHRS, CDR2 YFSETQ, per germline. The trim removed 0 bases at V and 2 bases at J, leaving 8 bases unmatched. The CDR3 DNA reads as TGCGCCAGCAGCTTGGCGGCGGGGGAGACCCCTGGGGCCAACGTCCTGACTTTC. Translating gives CASSLAAGETPGANVLTF.

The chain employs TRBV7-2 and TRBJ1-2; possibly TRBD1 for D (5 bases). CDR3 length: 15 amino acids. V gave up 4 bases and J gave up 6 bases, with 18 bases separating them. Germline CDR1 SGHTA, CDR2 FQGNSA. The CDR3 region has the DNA TGTGCCAGCAGCTACGGGCCTCAGGGAAAGGATGGCTACACCTTC. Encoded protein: CASSYGPQGKDGYTF.

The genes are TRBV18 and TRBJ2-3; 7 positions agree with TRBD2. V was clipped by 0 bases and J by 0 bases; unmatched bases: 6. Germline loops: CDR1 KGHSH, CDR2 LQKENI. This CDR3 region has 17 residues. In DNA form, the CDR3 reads TGTGCCAGCTCACCACCGGGAGGGGCACCTAGCACAGATACGCAGTATTTT. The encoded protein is CASSPPGGAPSTDTQYF.

The CDR3 DNA sequence: TGTGCCAGCAGTTGGGGGACAGGGAAGACCGGGGAGCTGTTTTTT. Translated, it gives CASSWGTGKTGELFF. This rearrangement joins TRBV28 to TRBJ2-2; TRBD1 matches 9 bases. V was pared by 4 bases and J by 5 bases, with 5 bases of the junction left unmatched. Germline CDR1 MDHEN, CDR2 SYDVKM. CDR3 length: 15 amino acids. The complete variable domain, with remaining parts taken from reference TRBV28 and TRBJ2-2, reads DVKVTQSSRYLVKRTGEKVFLECVQDMDHENMFWYRQDPGLGLRLIYFSYDVKMKEKGDIPEGYSVSREKKERFSLILESASTNQTSMYLCASSWGTGKTGELFFGEGSRLTVL.

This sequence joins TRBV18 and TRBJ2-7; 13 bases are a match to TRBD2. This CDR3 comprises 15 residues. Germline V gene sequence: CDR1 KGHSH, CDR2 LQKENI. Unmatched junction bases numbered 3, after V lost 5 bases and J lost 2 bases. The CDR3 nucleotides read TGTGCCAGCTCATTACTAGCGGGAGGGCCCTACGAGCAGTACTTC. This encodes CASSLLAGGPYEQYF.

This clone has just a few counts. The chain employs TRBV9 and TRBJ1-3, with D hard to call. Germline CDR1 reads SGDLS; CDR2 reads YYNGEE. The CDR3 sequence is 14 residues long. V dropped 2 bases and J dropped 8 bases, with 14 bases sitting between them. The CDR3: CASSVKAFGDTIYF. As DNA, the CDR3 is TGTGCCAGCAGCGTGAAGGCCTTCGGAGACACCATATATTTT.

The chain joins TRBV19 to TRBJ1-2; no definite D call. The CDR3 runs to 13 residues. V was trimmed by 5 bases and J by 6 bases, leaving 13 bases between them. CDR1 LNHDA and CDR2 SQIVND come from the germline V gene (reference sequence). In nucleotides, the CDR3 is TGTGCCAGTAGTCCGATTTTGAGGGATGGCTACACCTTC. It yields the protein CASSPILRDGYTF.

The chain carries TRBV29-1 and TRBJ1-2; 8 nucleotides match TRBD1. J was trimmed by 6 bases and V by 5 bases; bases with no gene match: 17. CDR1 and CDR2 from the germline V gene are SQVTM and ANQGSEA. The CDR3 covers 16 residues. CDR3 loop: CSVLLVSQGALDGYTF. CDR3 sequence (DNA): TGCAGCGTTCTCCTGGTAAGCCAGGGGGCGTTGGATGGCTACACCTTC.

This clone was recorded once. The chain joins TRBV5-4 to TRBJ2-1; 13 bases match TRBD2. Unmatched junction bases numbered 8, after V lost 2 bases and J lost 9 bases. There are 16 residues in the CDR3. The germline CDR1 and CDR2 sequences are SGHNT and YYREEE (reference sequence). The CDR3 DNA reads TGTGCCAGCAGCTTAACACTAGCGGGAGGGCCAATTGAGCAGTTCTTC. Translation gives CASSLTLAGGPIEQFF.

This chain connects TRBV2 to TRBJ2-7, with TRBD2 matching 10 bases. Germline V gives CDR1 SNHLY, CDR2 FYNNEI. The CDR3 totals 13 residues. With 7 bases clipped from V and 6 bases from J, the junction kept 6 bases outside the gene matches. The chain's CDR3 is CASKRLAGIEQYF. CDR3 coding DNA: TGTGCCAGCAAAAGACTAGCGGGCATCGAGCAGTACTTC.